Listed here are 11 T cell receptor beta chains from one sample, sequenced in a study of cytomegalovirus exposure and HLA in healthy donors. The PCR ran on 60 Vbeta and 13 Jbeta primers. Sequencing was performed with immunoSEQ multiplex PCR; in TCRdb, only in-frame clones are kept and a portion is missing. The table lists about 150,000 clones, 72% of them singletons, with approximately 2% in the top ten. Input material: PBMCs. Receptors originate from a man in his forties or fifties in good health and CMV-seronegative.

The chain carries TRBV19 and TRBJ1-1; no clear D. The CDR3 contains 13 residues. Trimming left V 6 bases short and J 4 bases short, with 12 bases between. The germline CDR1 and CDR2 sequences are LNHDA and SQIVND (reference sequence). The CDR3 DNA reads TGTGCCAGTAGGTTGGGCCTCGGCACTGAAGCTTTCTTT. Translating gives CASRLGLGTEAFF. Complete variable domain (other parts from reference TRBV19 and TRBJ1-1): DGGITQSPKYLFRKEGQNVTLSCEQNLNHDAMYWYRQDPGQGLRLIYYSQIVNDFQKGDIAEGYSVSREKKESFPLTVTSAQKNPTAFYLCASRLGLGTEAFFGQGTRLTVV.

The chain is built from TRBV2 and TRBJ2-7; TRBD1 agrees at 8 bases. Looked up from germline, CDR1 is SNHLY and CDR2 is FYNNEI. This CDR3 is built from 17 residues. Germline trimming cut 0 bases from V and 4 bases from J; bases unmatched to any gene: 11. Written as DNA, the CDR3 is TGTGCCAGCAGTGAAGCGCTTCGAGGGCAGGGGGCATACGAGCAGTACTTC. Translating it yields CASSEALRGQGAYEQYF.

As DNA, the CDR3 is TGTGCCAGCAGCTTACAGGGTTTCTCCTACGAGCAGTACTTC. Protein sequence: CASSLQGFSYEQYF. This sequence joins TRBV7-2 and TRBJ2-7; perhaps TRBD1 as D (5 bases). The CDR3 loop spans 14 amino acids. V lost 2 bases to trimming and J lost 0 bases, with 8 bases between them. CDR1 is SGHTA and CDR2 is FQGNSA in the germline V gene.

J is TRBJ2-7 and V is TRBV9; 9 nucleotides line up with TRBD1. The V gene end was trimmed by 5 bases and the J gene end by 2 bases; junction bases not matched to a gene: 8. The CDR3 consists of 15 residues. CDR1 SGDLS and CDR2 YYNGEE come from the germline V gene. This CDR3 reads CASSPTGTGTYEQYF. The CDR3 nucleotides are TGTGCCAGCAGTCCCACCGGGACAGGGACCTACGAGCAGTACTTC.

The chain has TRBV5-5 and TRBJ2-5; 8 nucleotides match TRBD1. V dropped 6 bases and J dropped 2; count of bases not matched to a gene: 6. CDR1 and CDR2 (germline): SGHKS, YYEKEE (reference sequence). The CDR3 is 14 residues long. Written as DNA, the CDR3 is TGTGCCAGCAACTTAAGGACAGGGCAAGAGACCCAGTACTTC. Protein product: CASNLRTGQETQYF.

This clone was seen only a few times. J is TRBJ2-7 and V is TRBV5-1, with 9 bases identical to TRBD2. Trimming cost V 3 bases and J 1 base; bases outside gene matches: 5. Germline assignment: CDR1 SGHRS and CDR2 YFSETQ. The length of the CDR3 is 15 residues. CDR3 DNA: TGCGCCAGCAGCTCCCTAGCGGGGCCTTCCTACGAGCAGTACTTC. It is translated as CASSSLAGPSYEQYF. The full variable domain, with the rest looked up from reference TRBV5-1 and TRBJ2-7, is KAGVTQTPRYLIKTRGQQVTLSCSPISGHRSVSWYQQTPGQGLQFLFEYFSETQRNKGNFPGRFSGRQFSNSRSEMNVSTLELGDSALYLCASSSLAGPSYEQYFGPGTRLTVT.

The J gene is TRBJ1-4, the V gene TRBV5-1, with no clear D. Trimming shortened V by 5 bases and J by 0 bases, and 8 bases separated the two germline ends. CDR1 and CDR2 from the germline V gene are SGHRS and YFSETQ. The CDR3 is made up of 14 amino acids. Written as DNA, the CDR3 is TGCGCCAGCAGGGGAGGGCCAACTAATGAAAAACTGTTTTTT. Amino acid sequence: CASRGGPTNEKLFF.

This clone was found a few times. This rearrangement joins TRBV6-4 to TRBJ1-5; perhaps TRBD1 as D (6 bases). Trimming stripped 3 bases from V and 6 bases from J, with 27 bases between. The CDR3 is 19 residues long. Germline V gene sequence: CDR1 MRHNA, CDR2 SNTAGT. The CDR3 protein is CASSELLRRGQGCCQPQHF. The CDR3 DNA reads as TGTGCCAGCAGTGAATTGTTAAGGCGGGGGCAGGGGTGTTGTCAGCCCCAGCATTTT.

V usage is TRBV4-1 and J usage is TRBJ2-6; D uncertain. V lost 0 bases and J 0 bases, leaving 6 bases between the germline ends. The CDR3 loop spans 16 amino acids. Germline V gene data show CDR1 as MGHRA and CDR2 as YSYEKL. CDR3 amino acids: CASSQDPHSGANVLTF. The CDR3 coding sequence is TGCGCCAGCAGCCAAGATCCCCACTCTGGGGCCAACGTCCTGACTTTC.

The rearrangement links TRBV28 to TRBJ1-5; D gene ambiguous. Germline values: CDR1 MDHEN, CDR2 SYDVKM. Trimming removed 5 bases from V and 2 bases from J, with 7 bases in between. The CDR3 length is 13 residues. CDR3 sequence: CASSRTRNQPQHF. The CDR3 DNA follows: TGTGCCAGCAGTCGGACTCGCAATCAGCCCCAGCATTTT.

A note on this clone: The sample contains more than one DNA sequence encoding this CDR3. The V call is TRBV5-1, the J call TRBJ2-2, with 9 bases aligning to TRBD1. The trim removed 4 bases at V and 5 bases at J, leaving 6 bases unmatched. Germline assignment: CDR1 SGHRS and CDR2 YFSETQ. This CDR3 is 15 amino acids long. CDR3 protein: CASSKGQGRTGELFF. CDR3 nucleotide sequence: TGCGCCAGCAGCAAAGGACAGGGGAGGACCGGGGAGCTGTTTTTT.